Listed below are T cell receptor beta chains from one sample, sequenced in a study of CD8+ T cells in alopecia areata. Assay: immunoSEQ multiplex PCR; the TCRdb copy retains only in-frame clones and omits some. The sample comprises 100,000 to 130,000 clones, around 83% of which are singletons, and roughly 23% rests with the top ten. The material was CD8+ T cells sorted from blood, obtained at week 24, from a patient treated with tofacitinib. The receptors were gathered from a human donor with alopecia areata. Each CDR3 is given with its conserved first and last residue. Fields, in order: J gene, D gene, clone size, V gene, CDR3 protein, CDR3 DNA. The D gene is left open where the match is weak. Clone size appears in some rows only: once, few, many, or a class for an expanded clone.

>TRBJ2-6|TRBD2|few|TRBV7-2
CASSLRSGGPYSGANVLTF
TGTGCCAGCAGTTTACGTTCGGGGGGGCCCTACTCTGGGGCCAACGTCCTGACTTTC
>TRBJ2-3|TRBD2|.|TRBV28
CASSPGTSGGYTDTQYF
TGTGCCAGCAGTCCAGGGACTAGCGGGGGGTACACAGATACGCAGTATTTT
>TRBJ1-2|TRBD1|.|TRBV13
CASSLGTGDYGYTF
TGTGCCAGCAGCTTAGGGACAGGGGATTATGGCTACACCTTC
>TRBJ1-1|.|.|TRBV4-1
CASSQATVFTEAFF
TGCGCCAGCAGCCAAGCCACAGTTTTCACTGAAGCTTTCTTT
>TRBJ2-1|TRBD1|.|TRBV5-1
CASSYPGQAYLF
TGCGCCAGCAGCTACCCGGGACAGGCCTATCTCTTC
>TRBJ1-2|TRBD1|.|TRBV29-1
CSVDEGQDRGYTF
TGCAGCGTTGATGAGGGACAGGATCGCGGCTACACCTTC
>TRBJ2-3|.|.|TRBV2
CASSLQTKTGTAVDTQYF
TGTGCCAGCAGTCTACAGACTAAAACCGGGACCGCTGTGGATACGCAGTATTTT
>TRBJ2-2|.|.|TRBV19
CASTLGRVTGELFF
TGTGCCAGTACCCTAGGAAGGGTCACCGGGGAGCTGTTTTTT
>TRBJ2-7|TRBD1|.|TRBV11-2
CASRPGQGRTYEQYF
TGTGCCAGCAGACCCGGACAGGGGAGAACCTACGAGCAGTACTTC
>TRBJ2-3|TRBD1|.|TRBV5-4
CASSHIGQGTDTQYF
TGTGCCAGCAGCCACATCGGACAGGGCACAGATACGCAGTATTTT
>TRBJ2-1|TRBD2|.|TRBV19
CASSGEGSSYNEQFF
TGTGCCAGTAGTGGGGAGGGGAGCTCCTACAATGAGCAGTTCTTC
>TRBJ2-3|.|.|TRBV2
CASKSGAGQAFTDTQYF
TGTGCCAGCAAAAGTGGGGCAGGGCAAGCATTCACAGATACGCAGTATTTT
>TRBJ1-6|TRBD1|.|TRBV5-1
CASSFGAGQGLIRTLHF
TGCGCCAGCAGCTTTGGGGCGGGACAGGGGCTCATCAGGACCCTCCACTTT
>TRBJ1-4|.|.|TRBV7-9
CASSPDGPNEKLFF
TGTGCCAGCAGCCCAGACGGCCCTAATGAAAAACTGTTTTTT
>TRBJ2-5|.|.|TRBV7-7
CASSSRTDQETQYF
TGTGCTAGCAGCTCAAGGACAGACCAAGAGACCCAGTACTTC
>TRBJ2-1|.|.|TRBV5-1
CASSSTWGREMNEQFF
TGCGCCAGCAGCTCCACCTGGGGCAGGGAGATGAATGAGCAGTTCTTC
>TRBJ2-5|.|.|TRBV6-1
CASRDWEQETQYF
TGTGCCAGCAGGGACTGGGAACAAGAGACCCAGTACTTC
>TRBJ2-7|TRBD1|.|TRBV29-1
CSAGTGGNYEQYF
TGCAGCGCAGGGACAGGGGGAAACTACGAGCAGTACTTC
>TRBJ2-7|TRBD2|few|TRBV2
CASSPRLAGGPYEQYF
TGTGCCAGCAGTCCCCGACTAGCGGGGGGCCCTTACGAGCAGTACTTC
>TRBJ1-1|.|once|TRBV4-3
CASSQEQRSNTEAFF
TGCGCCAGCAGCCAAGAGCAAAGATCGAACACTGAAGCTTTCTTT
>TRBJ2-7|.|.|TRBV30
CAWSADRDPLYEQYF
TGTGCCTGGAGTGCCGATAGAGACCCATTATACGAGCAGTACTTC
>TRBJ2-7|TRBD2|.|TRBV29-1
CSAFGERGLFYEQYF
TGCAGCGCCTTCGGGGAGCGGGGGCTCTTCTACGAGCAGTACTTC
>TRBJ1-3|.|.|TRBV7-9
CASSLSGDGNTIYF
TGTGCCAGCAGCTTATCCGGGGATGGAAACACCATATATTTT
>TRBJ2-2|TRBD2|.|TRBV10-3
CAHQGSGAPNTGELFF
TGTGCCCACCAGGGTAGCGGGGCTCCAAACACCGGGGAGCTGTTTTTT
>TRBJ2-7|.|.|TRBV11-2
CASSLGTGLYEQYF
TGTGCCAGCAGCTTAGGAACGGGACTCTACGAGCAGTACTTC
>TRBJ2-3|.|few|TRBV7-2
CASSPAWGRDTDTQYF
TGTGCCAGCAGCCCCGCGTGGGGCAGGGACACAGATACGCAGTATTTT
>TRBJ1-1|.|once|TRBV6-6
CASSYGMGTEAFF
TGTGCCAGCAGTTACGGGATGGGGACTGAAGCTTTCTTT
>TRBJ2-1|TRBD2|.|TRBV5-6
CASRPSGTSREQFF
TGTGCCAGCAGACCTTCCGGGACTAGCAGGGAGCAGTTCTTC
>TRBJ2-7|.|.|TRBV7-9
CASSSPTGSYEQYF
TGTGCCAGCAGCTCCCCTACAGGTTCCTACGAGCAGTACTTC
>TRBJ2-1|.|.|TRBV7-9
CASSLVESSNEQFF
TGTGCCAGCAGCTTAGTGGAATCGTCCAATGAGCAGTTCTTC
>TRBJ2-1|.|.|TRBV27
CASSIRGGAYNEQFF
TGTGCCAGCAGCATCCGGGGCGGAGCCTACAATGAGCAGTTCTTC
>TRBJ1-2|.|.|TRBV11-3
CASSLEPSSGYTF
TGTGCCAGCAGCTTGGAGCCTTCGAGCGGCTACACCTTC
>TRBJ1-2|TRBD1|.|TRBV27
CASSLSRTGGNGYTF
TGTGCCAGCAGTTTATCGCGGACAGGGGGCAATGGCTACACCTTC
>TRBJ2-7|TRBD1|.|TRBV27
CASSPGTGVLEQYF
TGTGCCAGCAGCCCCGGGACAGGGGTTTTGGAGCAGTACTTC
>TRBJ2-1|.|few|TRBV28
CASGALGRGNEQFF
TGTGCCAGCGGGGCCTTGGGAAGGGGTAATGAGCAGTTCTTC
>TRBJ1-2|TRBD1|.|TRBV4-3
CASSQGTGGHGYTF
TGCGCCAGCAGCCAGGGGACAGGGGGGCATGGCTACACCTTC
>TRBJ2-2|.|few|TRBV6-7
CASSYSRTAGGELFF
TGTGCCAGCAGTTACAGCCGGACCGCAGGCGGGGAGCTGTTTTTT
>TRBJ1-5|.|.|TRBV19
CASSIGLQFNQPQHF
TGTGCCAGTAGTATAGGGTTACAGTTTAATCAGCCCCAGCATTTT
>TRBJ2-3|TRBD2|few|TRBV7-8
CASSLERGGRDTQYF
TGTGCCAGCAGCTTAGAGCGGGGGGGCAGGGATACGCAGTATTTT
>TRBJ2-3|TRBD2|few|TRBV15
CATSGLAGVISTDTQYF
TGTGCCACCAGCGGACTAGCGGGGGTAATTAGCACAGATACGCAGTATTTT
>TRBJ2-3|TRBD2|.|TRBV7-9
CAKSGGPTDTQYF
TGTGCTAAAAGCGGGGGGCCGACAGATACGCAGTATTTT
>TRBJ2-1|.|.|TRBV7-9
CASSLVAERGNEQFF
TGTGCCAGCAGCTTAGTCGCTGAGCGAGGTAATGAGCAGTTCTTC
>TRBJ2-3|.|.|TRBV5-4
CASSLEASYSTDTQYF
TGTGCCAGCAGCTTGGAGGCTAGCTATAGCACAGATACGCAGTATTTT
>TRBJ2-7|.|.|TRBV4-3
CASSSLKGDEQYF
TGCGCCAGCAGCTCCTTGAAGGGAGACGAGCAGTACTTC
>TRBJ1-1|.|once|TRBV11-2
CASSLAPWEGRTEAFF
TGTGCCAGCAGCTTAGCCCCATGGGAGGGGAGAACTGAAGCTTTCTTT
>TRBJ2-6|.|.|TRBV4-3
CASSQYVGTKANVLTF
TGCGCCAGCAGCCAATACGTCGGGACCAAGGCCAACGTCCTGACTTTC